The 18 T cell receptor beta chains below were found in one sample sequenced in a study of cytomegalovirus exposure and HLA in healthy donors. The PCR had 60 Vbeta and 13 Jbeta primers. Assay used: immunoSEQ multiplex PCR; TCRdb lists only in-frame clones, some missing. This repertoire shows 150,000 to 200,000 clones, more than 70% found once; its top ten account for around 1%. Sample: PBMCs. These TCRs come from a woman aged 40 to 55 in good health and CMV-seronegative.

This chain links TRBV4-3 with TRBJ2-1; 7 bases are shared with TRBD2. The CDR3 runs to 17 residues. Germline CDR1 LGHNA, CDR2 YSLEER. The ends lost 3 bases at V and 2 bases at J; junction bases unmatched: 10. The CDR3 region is CASSHSWRERTYNEQFF. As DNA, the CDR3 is TGCGCCAGCAGCCATTCCTGGCGGGAGCGTACCTACAATGAGCAGTTCTTC.

As DNA, the CDR3 is TGTGCCAGCAACAGGGGAGAAGGGGGTACGCAGTATTTT. It yields the protein CASNRGEGGTQYF. This chain joins TRBV9 and TRBJ2-3; 7 bases fit TRBD1. J gave up 8 bases and V 6 bases, and 9 bases lay outside the gene matches. The germline V gene encodes CDR1 SGDLS and CDR2 YYNGEE. This CDR3 comprises 13 residues. Drawing the rest from reference TRBV9 and TRBJ2-3, the complete variable domain is DSGVTQTPKHLITATGQRVTLRCSPRSGDLSVYWYQQSLDQGLQFLIQYYNGEERAKGNILERFSAQQFPDLHSELNLSSLELGDSALYFCASNRGEGGTQYFGPGTRLTVL.

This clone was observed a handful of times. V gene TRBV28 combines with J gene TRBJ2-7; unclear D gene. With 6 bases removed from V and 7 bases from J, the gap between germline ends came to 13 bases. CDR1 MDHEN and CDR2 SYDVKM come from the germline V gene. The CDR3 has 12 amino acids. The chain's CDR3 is CASSPPRREQYF. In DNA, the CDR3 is TGTGCCAGCAGCCCACCTCGCCGGGAGCAGTACTTC.

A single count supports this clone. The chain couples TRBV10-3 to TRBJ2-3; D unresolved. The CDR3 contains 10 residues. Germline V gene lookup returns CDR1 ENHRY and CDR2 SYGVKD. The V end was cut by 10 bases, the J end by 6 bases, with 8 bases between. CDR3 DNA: TGTGCCACCAGATCGGATACGCAGTATTTT. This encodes CATRSDTQYF.

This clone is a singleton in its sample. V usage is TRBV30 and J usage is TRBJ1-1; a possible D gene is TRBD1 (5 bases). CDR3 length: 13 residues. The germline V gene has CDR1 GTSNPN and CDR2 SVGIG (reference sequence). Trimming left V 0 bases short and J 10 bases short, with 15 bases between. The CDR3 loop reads CAWSVAGGVLAFF. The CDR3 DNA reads TGTGCCTGGAGTGTAGCGGGGGGGGTGTTAGCTTTCTTT.

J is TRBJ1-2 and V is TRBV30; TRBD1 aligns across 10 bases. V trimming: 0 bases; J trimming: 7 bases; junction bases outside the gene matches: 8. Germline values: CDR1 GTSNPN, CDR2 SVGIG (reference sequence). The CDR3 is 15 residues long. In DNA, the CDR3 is TGTGCCTGGAGTGTACTGGACAGGGGGATAGGTGGCTACACCTTC. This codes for CAWSVLDRGIGGYTF.

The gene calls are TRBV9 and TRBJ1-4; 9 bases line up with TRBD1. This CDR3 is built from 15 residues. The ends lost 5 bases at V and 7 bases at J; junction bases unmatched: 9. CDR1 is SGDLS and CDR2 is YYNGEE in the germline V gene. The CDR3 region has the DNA TGTGCCAGCAGTGGGACAGGGAGTCTTGGTGAAAAACTGTTTTTT. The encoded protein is CASSGTGSLGEKLFF.

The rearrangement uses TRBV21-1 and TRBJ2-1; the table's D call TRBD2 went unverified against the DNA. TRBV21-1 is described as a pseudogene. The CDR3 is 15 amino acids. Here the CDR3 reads CASVHPGGPYNEQFF. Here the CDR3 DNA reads TGTGCCAGCGTCCACCCGGGGGGACCCTACAATGAGCAGTTCTTC.

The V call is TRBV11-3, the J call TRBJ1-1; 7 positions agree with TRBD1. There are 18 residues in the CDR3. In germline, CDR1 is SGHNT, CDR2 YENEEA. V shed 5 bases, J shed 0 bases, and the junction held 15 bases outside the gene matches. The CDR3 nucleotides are TGTGCCAGCAGCCCCTCGAGGGGACAGCGAGGATTGAACACTGAAGCTTTCTTT. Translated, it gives CASSPSRGQRGLNTEAFF.

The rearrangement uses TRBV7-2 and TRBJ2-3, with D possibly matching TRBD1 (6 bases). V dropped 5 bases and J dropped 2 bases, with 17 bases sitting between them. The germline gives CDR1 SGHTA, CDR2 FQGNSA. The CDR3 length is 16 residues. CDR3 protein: CASSLNRVGYTDTQYF. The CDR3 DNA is TGTGCCAGCAGCCTAAACAGGGTGGGATACACAGATACGCAGTATTTT. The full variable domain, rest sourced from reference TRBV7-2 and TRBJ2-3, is GAGVSQSPSNKVTEKGKDVELRCDPISGHTALYWYRQSLGQGLEFLIYFQGNSAPDKSGLPSDRFSAERTGGSVSTLTIQRTQQEDSAVYLCASSLNRVGYTDTQYFGPGTRLTVL.

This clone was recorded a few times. DNA for the CDR3: TGCAGCGTTCCAGGGGGCTTCAATGAGCAGTTCTTC. Its protein is CSVPGGFNEQFF. The chain has TRBV29-1 and TRBJ2-1; 8 bases align to TRBD1. CDR3 length equals 12 residues. V trimming: 5 bases; J trimming: 6 bases; junction bases outside the gene matches: 3. The germline gives CDR1 SQVTM, CDR2 ANQGSEA.

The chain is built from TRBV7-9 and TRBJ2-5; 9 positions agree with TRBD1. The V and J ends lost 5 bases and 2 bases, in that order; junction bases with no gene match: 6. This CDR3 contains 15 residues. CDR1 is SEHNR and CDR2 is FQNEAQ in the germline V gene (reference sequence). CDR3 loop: CASSPGQGTQETQYF. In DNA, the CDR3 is TGTGCCAGCAGCCCGGGACAGGGAACGCAAGAGACCCAGTACTTC. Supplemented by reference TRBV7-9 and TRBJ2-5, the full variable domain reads DTGVSQNPRHKITKRGQNVTFRCDPISEHNRLYWYRQTLGQGPEFLTYFQNEAQLEKSRLLSDRFSAERPKGSFSTLEIQRTEQGDSAMYLCASSPGQGTQETQYFGPGTRLLVL.

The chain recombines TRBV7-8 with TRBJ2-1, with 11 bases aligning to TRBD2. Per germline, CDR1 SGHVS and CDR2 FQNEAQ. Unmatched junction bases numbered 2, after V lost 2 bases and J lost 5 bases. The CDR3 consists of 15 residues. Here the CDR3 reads CASSLTTSGDNEQFF. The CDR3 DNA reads TGTGCCAGCAGCTTAACGACTAGCGGGGACAATGAGCAGTTCTTC. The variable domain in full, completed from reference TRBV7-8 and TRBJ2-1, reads GAGVSQSPRYKVAKRGQDVALRCDPISGHVSLFWYQQALGQGPEFLTYFQNEAQLDKSGLPSDRFFAERPEGSVSTLKIQRTQQEDSAVYLCASSLTTSGDNEQFFGPGTRLTVL.

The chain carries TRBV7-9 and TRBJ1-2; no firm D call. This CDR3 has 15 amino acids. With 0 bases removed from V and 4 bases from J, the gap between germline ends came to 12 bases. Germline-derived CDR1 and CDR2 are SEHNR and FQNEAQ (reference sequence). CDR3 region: CASSLAAGKGYGYTF. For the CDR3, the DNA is TGTGCCAGCAGCTTAGCGGCGGGGAAAGGCTATGGCTACACCTTC. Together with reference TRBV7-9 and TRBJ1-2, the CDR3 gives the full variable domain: DTGVSQNPRHKITKRGQNVTFRCDPISEHNRLYWYRQTLGQGPEFLTYFQNEAQLEKSRLLSDRFSAERPKGSFSTLEIQRTEQGDSAMYLCASSLAAGKGYGYTFGSGTRLTVV.

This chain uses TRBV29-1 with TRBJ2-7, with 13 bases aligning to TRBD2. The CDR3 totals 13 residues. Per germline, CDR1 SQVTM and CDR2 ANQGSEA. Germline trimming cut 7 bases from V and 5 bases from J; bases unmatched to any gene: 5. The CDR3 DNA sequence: TGCAGCGCCCGACTAGCGGGAGGTCACGAGCAGTACTTC. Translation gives CSARLAGGHEQYF.

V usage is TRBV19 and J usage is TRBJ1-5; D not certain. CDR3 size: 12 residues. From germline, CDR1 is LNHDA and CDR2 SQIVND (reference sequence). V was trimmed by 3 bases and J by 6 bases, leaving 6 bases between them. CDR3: CASSIRVQPQHF. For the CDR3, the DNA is TGTGCCAGTAGTATTCGGGTTCAGCCCCAGCATTTT.

This CDR3 reads CASSILGASGINEQFF. The CDR3 coding sequence is TGTGCCAGTAGTATTTTAGGGGCTAGCGGGATCAATGAGCAGTTCTTC. The chain combines TRBV19 with TRBJ2-1; 9 positions agree with TRBD2. J was trimmed by 6 bases and V by 3 bases; bases with no gene match: 9. Germline lookup yields CDR1 LNHDA and CDR2 SQIVND (reference sequence). The CDR3 has 16 amino acids.

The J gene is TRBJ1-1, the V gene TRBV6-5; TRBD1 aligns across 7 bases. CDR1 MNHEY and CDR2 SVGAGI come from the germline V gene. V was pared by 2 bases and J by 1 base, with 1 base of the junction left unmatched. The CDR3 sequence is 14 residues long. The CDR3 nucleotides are TGTGCCAGCAGTTACGGGACAGCGAACACTGAAGCTTTCTTT. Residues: CASSYGTANTEAFF.